Presented here are 32 T cell receptor beta chains from one specimen sequenced in a study of cytomegalovirus exposure and HLA in healthy donors. Assay: immunoSEQ multiplex PCR; the TCRdb copy retains only in-frame clones and omits some. The table records roughly 68,000 clones, roughly 95% of them present only once. Sequencing was done on a sample of PBMCs. These receptors all come from a woman under 30 in good health and CMV-seropositive.

The rearrangement joins TRBV18 to TRBJ2-5; TRBD1 agrees at 8 bases. The germline V gene encodes CDR1 KGHSH and CDR2 LQKENI. Trimming cost V 0 bases and J 4 bases; bases outside gene matches: 10. The CDR3 spans 17 residues. As DNA, the CDR3 is TGTGCCAGCTCACCACCGAACCCCCAGGGGGCGGGAGAGACCCAGTACTTC. Translated: CASSPPNPQGAGETQYF.

The chain is built from TRBV27 and TRBJ2-7; 12 bases align to TRBD2. The CDR3 loop spans 15 amino acids. V shed 4 bases and J 6 bases; nucleotides not matched to a gene: 7. Germline CDR1 reads MNHEY; CDR2 reads SMNVEV (reference sequence). The CDR3 here is CASSSWTSGTGEQYF. In DNA form, the CDR3 reads TGTGCCAGCAGTTCATGGACTAGCGGGACGGGCGAGCAGTACTTC.

The chain recombines TRBV28 with TRBJ2-7, with 8 bases lining up with TRBD1. CDR1 and CDR2 from the germline V gene are MDHEN and SYDVKM. The CDR3 spans 17 residues. Trimming took 3 bases from V and 3 from J; bases not matched to a gene: 13. The CDR3 DNA is TGTGCCAGCAGTTTTCATCCCGACAGGGGAGACTTCTACGAGCAGTACTTC. It codes for CASSFHPDRGDFYEQYF.

The chain joins TRBV27 to TRBJ2-1; possibly TRBD2 for D (6 bases). The V end lost 5 bases, the J end lost 7 bases, and 15 bases lay between the germline ends. Germline lookup yields CDR1 MNHEY and CDR2 SMNVEV (reference sequence). The CDR3 extends over 14 amino acids. CDR3 in amino acids: CASSTPSGVNEQFF. The DNA of the CDR3 is TGTGCCAGCAGTACCCCGTCGGGGGTGAATGAGCAGTTCTTC.

The J gene is TRBJ1-5, the V gene TRBV27; 8 bases are a match to TRBD1. The CDR3 loop spans 16 amino acids. CDR1 and CDR2 (germline): MNHEY, SMNVEV (reference sequence). V shed 5 bases and J 2 bases; nucleotides not matched to a gene: 8. In DNA, the CDR3 is TGTGCCAGCAGTCCCAGACAGGGGCAGGGCAATCAGCCCCAGCATTTT. Residues: CASSPRQGQGNQPQHF.

The chain has TRBV11-3 and TRBJ2-7; 8 nucleotides line up with TRBD2. This CDR3 has 15 residues. The junction had 2 bases not matched to a gene; V was cut back by 0 bases and J by 1 base. Germline V lookup: CDR1 SGHNT, CDR2 YENEEA. The CDR3: CASSLDPSGSYEQYF. CDR3 nucleotides: TGTGCCAGCAGCTTAGACCCTAGCGGGTCCTACGAGCAGTACTTC.

The rearrangement uses TRBV28 and TRBJ2-3; D gene uncertain. CDR1 and CDR2 (germline): MDHEN, SYDVKM. The CDR3 length is 11 residues. Trimming removed 4 bases from V and 10 bases from J, with 9 bases in between. CDR3 protein: CASSSPRSQYF. CDR3 bases: TGTGCCAGCAGTTCCCCCCGTTCGCAGTATTTT. The complete variable domain, with remaining parts taken from reference TRBV28 and TRBJ2-3, reads DVKVTQSSRYLVKRTGEKVFLECVQDMDHENMFWYRQDPGLGLRLIYFSYDVKMKEKGDIPEGYSVSREKKERFSLILESASTNQTSMYLCASSSPRSQYFGPGTRLTVL.

This chain links TRBV27 with TRBJ2-7, with D perhaps matching TRBD2 (7 bases). V shed 4 bases and J shed 3 bases, with 10 bases lying between them. CDR1 and CDR2 from the germline V gene are MNHEY and SMNVEV (reference sequence). This CDR3 comprises 13 residues. The CDR3, as DNA: TGTGCCAGCAGTTACAGGGAGGGCTACGAGCAGTACTTC. Encoded protein: CASSYREGYEQYF.

This CDR3 is CSVEGTGSSGNTIYF. The CDR3 DNA is TGCAGCGTTGAGGGGACAGGGAGCTCTGGAAACACCATATATTTT. The chain recombines TRBV29-1 with TRBJ1-3, with 9 nucleotides matching TRBD1. The CDR3 consists of 15 residues. V shed 3 bases, J shed 0 bases, and the junction held 3 bases outside the gene matches. Per germline, CDR1 SQVTM and CDR2 ANQGSEA.

The chain has TRBV20-1 and TRBJ2-7, with D perhaps TRBD1 (5 bases). Germline V gives CDR1 DFQATT, CDR2 SNEGSKA (reference sequence). Trimming shortened V by 7 bases and J by 4 bases, and 11 bases separated the two germline ends. The CDR3 length is 11 residues. The DNA for the CDR3 is TGCAGTGGGGGCAAGAAATACGAGCAGTACTTC. It codes for CSGGKKYEQYF.

Only a few counts were recorded for this clone. The chain couples TRBV28 to TRBJ2-1, with TRBD2 identical over 9 bases. There are 15 residues in the CDR3. With 3 bases clipped from V and 8 bases from J, the junction kept 8 bases outside the gene matches. Germline V gene data show CDR1 as MDHEN and CDR2 as SYDVKM. DNA of the CDR3: TGTGCCAGCAGTTTCGTGGCGGGAGGGCGGCATGAGCAGTTCTTC. Residues: CASSFVAGGRHEQFF.

The chain couples TRBV4-3 to TRBJ2-1; perhaps TRBD1 as D (8 bases). Germline V CDR1 and CDR2: LGHNA, YSLEER. V gave up 3 bases and J gave up 4 bases, with 19 bases separating them. CDR3 length: 17 residues. The CDR3 here is CASSQGGTGEDYNEQFF. CDR3 DNA sequence: TGCGCCAGCAGCCAGGGGGGGACAGGAGAGGATTACAATGAGCAGTTCTTC.

V usage is TRBV5-1 and J usage is TRBJ2-2; 7 bases fit TRBD1. Per germline, CDR1 SGHRS and CDR2 YFSETQ. The CDR3 sequence is 16 residues long. V shed 0 bases, J shed 4 bases, and the junction held 6 bases outside the gene matches. The CDR3 nucleotides read TGCGCCAGCAGCTTGGGACAGGGCGGCGGCACCGGGGAGCTGTTTTTT. Its translation is CASSLGQGGGTGELFF. Full variable domain (outside the CDR3, taken from reference TRBV5-1 and TRBJ2-2): KAGVTQTPRYLIKTRGQQVTLSCSPISGHRSVSWYQQTPGQGLQFLFEYFSETQRNKGNFPGRFSGRQFSNSRSEMNVSTLELGDSALYLCASSLGQGGGTGELFFGEGSRLTVL.

The chain carries TRBV7-9 and TRBJ2-3; 7 nucleotides align to TRBD2. Germline-derived CDR1 and CDR2 are SEHNR and FQNEAQ (reference sequence). CDR3 length: 13 residues. J gave up 3 bases and V 6 bases, and 3 bases lay outside the gene matches. The CDR3 nucleotides are TGTGCCAGCAGTTTGGGAGGGACAGATACGCAGTATTTT. Translating it yields CASSLGGTDTQYF.

The rearrangement uses TRBV11-3 and TRBJ2-7; 10 bases are shared with TRBD2. The V and J ends lost 4 bases and 4 bases, in that order; junction bases with no gene match: 4. Germline CDR1 SGHNT, CDR2 YENEEA. The CDR3 runs to 14 residues. CDR3 sequence reads: CASSSTSGLYEQYF. Written as DNA, the CDR3 is TGTGCCAGCAGCTCGACTAGCGGGTTGTACGAGCAGTACTTC.

The chain employs TRBV27 and TRBJ2-1; TRBD2 agrees at 7 bases. The V gene's germline CDR1 is MNHEY and CDR2 SMNVEV (reference sequence). The CDR3 has 15 amino acids. The V gene end was trimmed by 5 bases and the J gene end by 3 bases; junction bases not matched to a gene: 7. The CDR3 protein is CASSHGTIIYNEQFF. CDR3 nucleotide sequence: TGTGCCAGCAGTCACGGGACTATAATCTACAATGAGCAGTTCTTC.

The V and J genes are TRBV28 and TRBJ1-2, with D possibly being TRBD1 (6 bases). Germline V CDR1 and CDR2: MDHEN, SYDVKM. Between the trimmed V and J ends, which lost 1 base and 4 bases, there was a span of 13 bases. The CDR3 has 15 residues. This CDR3 reads CASSLLDSRSYGYTF. As DNA, the CDR3 is TGTGCCAGCAGTTTATTGGACAGCCGTAGCTATGGCTACACCTTC.

The chain uses TRBV29-1 and TRBJ1-2; tentative D call: TRBD1 (5 bases). The CDR3 is made up of 15 amino acids. Germline CDR1 and CDR2: SQVTM and ANQGSEA. With 4 bases removed from V and 0 bases from J, the gap between germline ends came to 15 bases. Here the CDR3 reads CSVVGWGRTNYGYTF. In DNA form, the CDR3 reads TGCAGCGTTGTGGGATGGGGCCGAACTAACTATGGCTACACCTTC.

The chain has TRBV4-1 and TRBJ2-6; no reliable D call. Germline V CDR1 and CDR2: MGHRA, YSYEKL. The V gene lost 1 base and the J gene lost 0 bases, with 7 bases spanning the gap. CDR3 length: 16 amino acids. CDR3 in amino acids: CASSQGYNSGANVLTF. For the CDR3, the DNA is TGCGCCAGCAGCCAAGGGTACAACTCTGGGGCCAACGTCCTGACTTTC.

The chain links TRBV7-9 to TRBJ1-4; D gene uncertain. This CDR3 comprises 14 residues. CDR1 SEHNR and CDR2 FQNEAQ come from the germline V gene (reference sequence). The ends were cut back, 8 bases at V and 4 bases at J, with 14 bases in the middle. This chain's CDR3 is CASSIGRDNEKLFF. CDR3 nucleotides: TGTGCCAGCTCCATCGGGCGGGATAATGAAAAACTGTTTTTT.

This clone has just a few counts. The gene calls are TRBV6-1 and TRBJ2-7, with 10 positions matching TRBD2. Looked up from germline, CDR1 is MNHNS and CDR2 is SASEGT. After removal of 4 bases from V and 3 bases from J, the junction contained 12 bases not matched to a gene. This CDR3 is built from 17 residues. The CDR3 protein is CASSGGDFSGRIYEQYF. The CDR3 nucleotides read TGTGCCAGCAGTGGTGGTGATTTTAGCGGGAGGATCTACGAGCAGTACTTC.

The sample holds one count of this clone. The V and J genes are TRBV14 and TRBJ2-5; TRBD1 aligns across 12 bases. This CDR3 is built from 14 residues. Germline V gene sequence: CDR1 SGHDN, CDR2 FVKESK. The trim removed 4 bases at V and 4 bases at J, leaving 1 base unmatched. CDR3 in amino acids: CASSRDRGRETQYF. For the CDR3, the DNA is TGTGCCAGCAGCCGGGACAGGGGGCGAGAGACCCAGTACTTC. The variable domain in full, completed from reference TRBV14 and TRBJ2-5, reads EAGVTQFPSHSVIEKGQTVTLRCDPISGHDNLYWYRRVMGKEIKFLLHFVKESKQDESGMPNNRFLAERTGGTYSTLKVQPAELEDSGVYFCASSRDRGRETQYFGPGTRLLVL.

The CDR3: CASSVGTSGNTDTQYF. DNA for the CDR3: TGTGCCAGCAGTGTCGGGACTAGCGGAAACACAGATACGCAGTATTTT. The chain is built from TRBV6-4 and TRBJ2-3, with 11 bases lining up with TRBD2. Losses at the gene ends were 4 bases for V and 2 bases for J; bases not matched to a gene: 5. Germline V gene data show CDR1 as MRHNA and CDR2 as SNTAGT. The CDR3 runs to 16 residues.

The V call is TRBV28, the J call TRBJ2-6; D perhaps matches TRBD2 (5 bases). This CDR3 contains 15 residues. The germline V gene encodes CDR1 MDHEN and CDR2 SYDVKM. Trimming pared 2 bases from V and 2 bases from J, leaving 7 bases between. The CDR3 sequence is CASSLGGTGANVLTF. In DNA, the CDR3 is TGTGCCAGCAGTTTAGGAGGAACTGGGGCCAACGTCCTGACTTTC.

About this clone: This sample also contains other DNA sequences that code for the same CDR3. The chain is built from TRBV6-1 and TRBJ2-7; 9 bases match TRBD2. The V segment lost 1 base and the J segment 3 bases; nucleotides outside the gene matches: 4. Germline V gene sequence: CDR1 MNHNS, CDR2 SASEGT. The CDR3 extends over 15 amino acids. Here the CDR3 DNA reads TGTGCCAGCAGTGAAGAAGCGGGAGGTAGCTACGAGCAGTACTTC. This gives the protein CASSEEAGGSYEQYF.

The genes are TRBV28 and TRBJ2-3, with D tentatively TRBD2 (6 bases). The germline V gene has CDR1 MDHEN and CDR2 SYDVKM. V was pared by 2 bases and J by 2 bases, with 11 bases between. This CDR3 has 15 amino acids. CDR3 DNA sequence: TGTGCCAGCAGTTTAGGCGGAGGGGACACAGATACGCAGTATTTT. This codes for CASSLGGGDTDTQYF.

This rearrangement joins TRBV9 to TRBJ2-5; D is unclear. The V and J ends lost 3 bases and 4 bases respectively, with 7 bases between them. The CDR3 totals 12 residues. CDR1 and CDR2 from the germline V gene are SGDLS and YYNGEE. The CDR3 loop reads CASSGPVETQYF. Here the CDR3 DNA reads TGTGCCAGCAGCGGCCCGGTAGAGACCCAGTACTTC.

This clone was seen a handful of times. V gene TRBV7-3 combines with J gene TRBJ2-6; D might be TRBD2 (5 bases). Germline assignment: CDR1 SGHTA and CDR2 FQGTGA. Trimming removed 1 base from V and 2 bases from J, with 6 bases in between. The CDR3 sequence is 15 residues long. The CDR3: CASSLNGAGANVLTF. The DNA of the CDR3 is TGTGCCAGCAGCTTAAACGGGGCTGGGGCCAACGTCCTGACTTTC. Combining the CDR3 with reference TRBV7-3 and TRBJ2-6 gives the whole variable domain GAGVSQTPSNKVTEKGKYVELRCDPISGHTALYWYRQSLGQGPEFLIYFQGTGAADDSGLPNDRFFAVRPEGSVSTLKIQRTERGDSAVYLCASSLNGAGANVLTFGAGSRLTVL.

This rearrangement joins TRBV27 to TRBJ2-1; 11 positions agree with TRBD2. The V gene's germline CDR1 is MNHEY and CDR2 SMNVEV (reference sequence). V lost 7 bases, J lost 4 bases, and 3 bases stayed unmatched. The CDR3 runs to 14 residues. CDR3: CASNSGRVYNEQFF. Here the CDR3 DNA reads TGTGCCAGCAATAGCGGGAGGGTTTACAATGAGCAGTTCTTC.

The J gene is TRBJ2-5, the V gene TRBV7-3; tentatively, D is TRBD2 (5 bases). Germline V lookup: CDR1 SGHTA, CDR2 FQGTGA. The V end lost 5 bases, the J end lost 5 bases, and 15 bases lay between the germline ends. This CDR3 spans 14 amino acids. This CDR3 is CASSPGGRGETQYF. The CDR3 coding sequence is TGTGCCAGCAGCCCCGGCGGGCGCGGGGAGACCCAGTACTTC.

The rearrangement uses TRBV7-9 and TRBJ2-5; no clear D. V dropped 1 base and J dropped 5 bases, with 14 bases sitting between them. This CDR3 comprises 15 residues. The germline V gene has CDR1 SEHNR and CDR2 FQNEAQ (reference sequence). The CDR3 here is CASSLGGPPWETQYF. The CDR3 DNA reads TGTGCCAGCAGCTTAGGTGGGCCACCATGGGAGACCCAGTACTTC.

V usage is TRBV11-3 and J usage is TRBJ2-7; no firm D call. There are 11 residues in the CDR3. Per the germline V gene, CDR1 is SGHNT and CDR2 is YENEEA. Trimming pared 3 bases from V and 6 bases from J, leaving 6 bases between. CDR3 in amino acids: CASSLRGEQYF. The CDR3 DNA is TGTGCCAGCAGCTTGAGAGGCGAGCAGTACTTC. Drawing the rest from reference TRBV11-3 and TRBJ2-7, the complete variable domain is EAGVVQSPRYKIIEKKQPVAFWCNPISGHNTLYWYLQNLGQGPELLIRYENEEAVDDSQLPKDRFSAERLKGVDSTLKIQPAELGDSAVYLCASSLRGEQYFGPGTRLTVT.